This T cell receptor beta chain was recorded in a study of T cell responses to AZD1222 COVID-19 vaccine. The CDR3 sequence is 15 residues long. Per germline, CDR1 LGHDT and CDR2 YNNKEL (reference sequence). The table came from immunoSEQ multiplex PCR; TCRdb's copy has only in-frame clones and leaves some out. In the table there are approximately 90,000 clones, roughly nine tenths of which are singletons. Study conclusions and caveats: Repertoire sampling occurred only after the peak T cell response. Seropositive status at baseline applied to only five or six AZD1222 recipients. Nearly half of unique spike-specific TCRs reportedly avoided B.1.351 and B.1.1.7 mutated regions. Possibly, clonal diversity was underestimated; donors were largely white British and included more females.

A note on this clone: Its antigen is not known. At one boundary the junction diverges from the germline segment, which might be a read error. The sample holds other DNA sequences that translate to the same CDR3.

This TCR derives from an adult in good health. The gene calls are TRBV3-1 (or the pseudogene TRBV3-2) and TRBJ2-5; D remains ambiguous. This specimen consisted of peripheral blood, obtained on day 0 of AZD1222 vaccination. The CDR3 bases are TGTGCTAGCAGCCGAAAAACCGGGCTGCCGGAGACCCAGTACTTC. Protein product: CASSRKTGLPETQYF.